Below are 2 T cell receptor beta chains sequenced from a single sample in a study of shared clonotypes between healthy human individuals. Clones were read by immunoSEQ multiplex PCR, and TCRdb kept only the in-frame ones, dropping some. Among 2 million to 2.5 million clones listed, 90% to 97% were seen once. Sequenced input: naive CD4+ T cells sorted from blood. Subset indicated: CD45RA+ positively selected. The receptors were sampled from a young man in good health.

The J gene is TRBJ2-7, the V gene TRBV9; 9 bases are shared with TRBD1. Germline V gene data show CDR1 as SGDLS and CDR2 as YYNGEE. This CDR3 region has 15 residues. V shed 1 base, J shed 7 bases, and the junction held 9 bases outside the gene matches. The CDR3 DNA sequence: TGTGCCAGCAGCGTACCCCGGACAGGGGTGGGGGAGCAGTACTTC. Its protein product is CASSVPRTGVGEQYF.

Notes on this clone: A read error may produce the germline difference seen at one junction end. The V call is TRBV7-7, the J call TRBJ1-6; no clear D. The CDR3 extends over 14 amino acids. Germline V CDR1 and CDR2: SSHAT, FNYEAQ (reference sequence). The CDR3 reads CASSLNGLNSPLHF. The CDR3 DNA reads TGTGCTAGCAGCTTAAACGGGTTGAATTCACCCCTCCACTTT.